This T cell receptor beta chain was captured in a study of T cells after yellow fever vaccination. The study's findings and limits: Among primary-vaccination clones, most reappeared after the booster, at approximately 97% for CD4 and about 90% for CD8. Clonotypes found in both CD4 and CD8 compartments made up a small share. Repertoires sorted by FACS could include abundant clonotypes that are contaminants from the bulk population.

The CDR3 totals 12 residues. 5'RACE template switching produced TCR cDNA carrying a universal primer site and UMIs. Using its own MiXCR run on the 5' RACE reads, TCRdb lists one record per CDR3 protein. The repertoire holds hundreds of thousands of distinct CDR3 sequences, with 12% as singletons. This clonotype was observed a few times. Its specificity is not known. The input for sequencing was PBMCs, taken on the day of the yellow fever booster vaccination. The TCR sequence derives from a man in his thirties or forties who received the YFV17D yellow fever vaccine. The chain employs TRBV21-1 and TRBJ2-7; TRBD1 reflects the table's D call only, with no check against the DNA. TRBV21-1 is designated a pseudogene. CDR3 bases: TGTGCCGGGGGCGCAGGGCGCAACGAGCAGTACTTC. Its translation: CAGGAGRNEQYF.